The source of this T cell receptor (beta chain) is a study of monozygotic twins with inflammatory bowel disease. Notes on the study in general: What may have added variability to patient repertoires is that immunosuppressive treatments differed.

Investigators pulled total RNA out of whole blood and did not sort T cells. As for this clonotype: Its specificity is not known.

The unique tags termed UMIs, each holding a 6-nucleotide sample barcode, were added by means of template switching. PCR of TCRalpha and TCRbeta cDNA was nested, with two rounds of about 15 and 9 cycles. TCRdb reprocessed the 5' RACE reads; each CDR3 protein has one entry and no DNA is given. This repertoire includes more than 350,000 distinct CDR3 sequences. The CDR3 loop spans 11 amino acids. Germline lookup yields CDR1 MNHEY and CDR2 SVGAGI. The specimen was blood. The chain couples TRBV6-5 to TRBJ1-2. The sequence was collected from a human donor with ulcerative colitis or Crohn's disease, or a healthy co-twin of an affected twin (not recorded which). The CDR3 loop reads CASGENYGYTF.